This section outlines one T cell receptor (beta chain) sequence together with its context. Its antigen is unidentified. The source of the sample is a study of T cells in Graves' hyperthyroidism and ophthalmopathy. Regarding the study as a whole: Most expanded thyroid clonotypes above 0.001 also appeared in blood.

TCR beta CDR3 regions were amplified from RNA. Primed by the HTBI set, a first-round RT-PCR was run on the TCR CDR3. TCRdb reprocessed the multiplex PCR reads via MiXCR and lists one record per CDR3 protein. The sample yields about 400,000 distinct CDR3 sequences, approximately 14% seen once. Stability of Graves' hyperthyroidism was defined as absent ophthalmopathy progression within 18 months. Cells are PBMCs isolated from about 10 ml of fresh blood. Sequencing was performed on blood. The receptor's source is a young woman with Graves' hyperthyroidism.

CDR3 residues: CASSLVAQPYEQYF. The CDR3 DNA sequence: TGCGCCAGCAGCTTGGTCGCTCAGCCCTACGAGCAGTACTTC. This sequence joins TRBV5-1 and TRBJ2-7; no clear D gene. Germline V gives CDR1 SGHRS, CDR2 YFSETQ. Trimming removed 0 bases at V and 2 bases at J, with 9 bases between. This CDR3 contains 14 residues.